Sequencing of this T cell receptor beta chain was carried out in a study of prognosis after radiotherapy for stage I lung cancer. Study summary: A few patients receiving radiotherapy then developed distant metastases (median about seven months), with 15 or so showing no significant progression. Study-level points and caveats: Differing TRBV and TRBJ gene usage was reportedly seen between patients with and without metastases.

Genomic DNA served as the source from which two-round multiplex PCR generated TCR beta CDR3 amplicons. The first round of PCR was done with primers that matched each TRBV and TRBJ gene. TCRdb itself ran the multiplex PCR reads through MiXCR, one entry per CDR3 protein. The sample has 20,000 or so distinct CDR3 sequences, approximately 28% seen once. This clonotype was found many times. Its target is not known. V dropped 0 bases and J dropped 6 bases, with 8 bases sitting between them. The CDR3 is 13 amino acids. CDR1 is LGHDT, CDR2 YNNKEL, per germline (reference sequence). The input for sequencing was PBMCs, taken before or after stereotactic body radiation therapy (not recorded which). The clonotype was recovered from a donor at least 50 years old with non-small cell lung cancer. V usage is TRBV3-1 and J usage is TRBJ1-2; D is unresolved. Here the CDR3 reads CASSQDWSDGYTF. Written as DNA, the CDR3 is TGTGCCAGCAGCCAAGATTGGTCAGATGGCTACACCTTC.